This T cell receptor beta chain was identified during a study of T cell repertoires in cytomegalovirus infection. In the study overall: HLA-C-restricted CMV epitopes, recently identified, and well-studied HLA-B-restricted ones were used by the study. Indicated by public TCR beta signatures were CMV infection and matching HLA type. General study findings and limits: Frequencies of public TCR beta families were cumulated, and this identified carriers of CMV plus the relevant HLA. Ex vivo responses were dominated by HLA-C-restricted CMV-specific TCR beta clonotypes.

In TCRdb, the reads were re-called with MiXCR into one record per CDR3 protein. This table holds around 750,000 distinct CDR3 sequences, over 25% found once. There are many counts of this clonotype. Its target is not known. The CDR3 is 12 residues long. Between the trimmed V and J ends, which lost 5 bases and 7 bases, there was a span of 12 bases. Germline values: CDR1 SGHTA, CDR2 FQGNSA. This chain links TRBV7-2 with TRBJ2-7; D remains unclear. Material: cultured CD8+ T cells from PBMCs, obtained from culture after CMV antigen stimulation. The clonotype comes from a human donor in good health (CMV status not recorded). Some clones in this sample may be carry-over from other donors' samples. The CDR3 nucleotides are TGTGCCAGCAGCCCCACCGGGCGGGAGCAGTACTTC. It specifies CASSPTGREQYF.